The rows below give T cell receptor beta chains drawn from one sample of a study of cytomegalovirus exposure and HLA in healthy donors. The table came from immunoSEQ multiplex PCR; TCRdb's copy has only in-frame clones and leaves some out. The table includes roughly 190,000 clones, more than 75% detected once. Sample: PBMCs. The receptors were gathered from a woman aged 18-30 years in good health and CMV-seronegative. Both conserved end residues are part of each CDR3. D genes are given only for firm matches. Size tells how often a clone was seen (once, few, many) or the class of an expanded clone, and some rows leave it out.

V	J	size	D	CDR3	DNA
TRBV7-9	TRBJ1-1	NA	NA	CSSSWDTNEAFF	TGTTCCAGCAGTTGGGACACCAATGAAGCTTTCTTT
TRBV7-9	TRBJ1-5	NA	TRBD1	CAVVRGGNQPQHF	TGTGCCGTTGTCAGGGGGGGCAATCAGCCCCAGCATTTT
TRBV6-5	TRBJ1-1	few	TRBD1	CASSYSYRGNTEAFF	TGTGCCAGCAGTTACTCGTACAGGGGGAACACTGAAGCTTTCTTT
TRBV7-2	TRBJ2-7	NA	TRBD2	CASSLVWSGGPFHEQYF	TGTGCCAGCAGCTTAGTGTGGTCGGGGGGGCCCTTCCACGAGCAGTACTTC
TRBV6-1	TRBJ1-1	NA	NA	CAGGGNTEAFF	TGTGCCGGGGGAGGGAACACTGAAGCTTTCTTT
TRBV6-1	TRBJ2-5	NA	NA	CASSLNGIPGETQYF	TGTGCCAGCAGTCTTAACGGGATCCCGGGGGAGACCCAGTACTTC
TRBV30	TRBJ2-1	NA	NA	CAWSVLNEQFF	TGTGCCTGGAGTGTACTGAATGAGCAGTTCTTC
TRBV7-2	TRBJ2-3	NA	TRBD2	CASSLGGLAGGGTQYF	TGTGCCAGCAGCTTAGGGGGACTAGCGGGAGGGGGTACGCAGTATTTT
TRBV15	TRBJ1-5	NA	NA	CATSRGGAGVGGQPQHF	TGTGCCACCAGCAGAGGTGGAGCAGGGGTCGGCGGTCAGCCCCAGCATTTT
TRBV2	TRBJ2-7	once	TRBD2	CASRLGLASYEQYF	TGTGCCAGCAGGTTGGGACTAGCGAGTTACGAGCAGTACTTC
TRBV18	TRBJ2-1	NA	NA	CASSPEDEQFF	TGTGCCAGCTCACCAGAGGATGAGCAGTTCTTC
TRBV9	TRBJ2-3	few	NA	CASSHTRTTGVANTDTQYF	TGTGCCAGCAGTCACACGAGGACGACGGGGGTGGCTAATACAGATACGCAGTATTTT
TRBV6-5	TRBJ2-1	NA	NA	CASSQDYNEQFF	TGTGCCAGCAGCCAGGACTACAATGAGCAGTTCTTC
TRBV27	TRBJ2-1	NA	NA	CASSSISIYNEQFF	TGTGCCAGCAGTTCCATAAGCATCTACAATGAGCAGTTCTTC
TRBV2	TRBJ2-7	NA	NA	CASLPDSTISSYEQYF	TGTGCCAGCCTGCCTGACAGTACGATTAGCTCCTACGAGCAGTACTTC
TRBV27	TRBJ2-5	once	NA	CASSLSQGTQETQYF	TGTGCCAGCAGCCTATCCCAGGGGACGCAAGAGACCCAGTACTTC
TRBV6-1	TRBJ2-7	NA	TRBD2	CASSEDLAGGPYEQYF	TGTGCCAGCAGTGAAGACCTTGCGGGGGGGCCCTACGAGCAGTACTTC
TRBV5-1	TRBJ2-3	NA	TRBD2	CASSQEGLAGLTDTQYF	TGCGCCAGCAGCCAAGAGGGACTAGCGGGACTCACAGATACGCAGTATTTT
TRBV7-9	TRBJ1-1	once	NA	CASILSGPNTEAFF	TGTGCCAGCATCTTATCAGGTCCGAACACTGAAGCTTTCTTT
TRBV10-1	TRBJ2-7	NA	NA	CASSDMSGAPYEQYF	TGCGCCAGCAGTGATATGTCAGGGGCCCCCTACGAGCAGTACTTC
TRBV7-9	TRBJ2-5	NA	NA	CASSQVDSQETQYF	TGTGCCAGCAGTCAGGTCGACAGCCAAGAGACCCAGTACTTC
TRBV28	TRBJ1-1	few	TRBD1	CASSLFRGNGVNTEAFF	TGTGCCAGCAGTTTATTCAGGGGGAACGGGGTTAACACTGAAGCTTTCTTT